The source of this T cell receptor beta chain is a study of Ad26.COV2.S vaccination and SARS-CoV-2 variants. Study-wide background: Recipients of Ad26.COV2.S got it intramuscularly, once or twice 56 days apart.

Whole-study findings and limits: Spike-specific TCR breadth in vaccine recipients exceeded that seen in placebo recipients.

Sequencing was performed with immunoSEQ multiplex PCR; in TCRdb, only in-frame clones are kept and a portion is missing. The sample includes roughly 380,000 clones, about nine tenths of them seen just once. Treatment in this sample: some 19 received Ad26.COV2.S at low or high dose, single or two shots; roughly five received placebo; per-sample allocation not given. Specimens were obtained on day 63 following the first vaccine or placebo injection. Germline lookup yields CDR1 LNHDA and CDR2 SQIVND (reference sequence). The CDR3 sequence is 15 residues long. V dropped 6 bases and J dropped 6 bases, with 20 bases sitting between them. Notes on this clone: Its antigen is still unknown.

The sequenced sample was peripheral blood, obtained in a trial of Ad26.COV2.S vaccine versus placebo. J is TRBJ1-2 and V is TRBV19; D might be TRBD1 (5 bases). The TCR comes from a person between 18 and 60 years old who received the Ad26.COV2.S COVID-19 vaccine or a placebo. CDR3 sequence: CASSLLRGNGDGYTF. The CDR3 coding sequence is TGTGCCAGTAGCCTTCTTCGGGGGAACGGAGATGGCTACACCTTC. Full variable domain (remainder filled in from reference TRBV19 and TRBJ1-2): DGGITQSPKYLFRKEGQNVTLSCEQNLNHDAMYWYRQDPGQGLRLIYYSQIVNDFQKGDIAEGYSVSREKKESFPLTVTSAQKNPTAFYLCASSLLRGNGDGYTFGSGTRLTVV.